This entry lists 28 T cell receptor beta chains sequenced from one sample in a study of blood T cells in healthy people across ages (dated by TCRdb to the mid-2010s). The protocol used for the library was 5' RACE. Sequenced on an Illumina HiSeq 2500. A second roughly 6 to 12 cycle PCR used a sample-barcoded 5' primer and a J-beta primer mix. Clones were called with MiXCR by TCRdb after fastp trimmed the public reads at Q25, and only in-frame beta chains were retained. Duplicate CDR3 protein sequences are folded into a single record with the most common DNA and genes. The sample table holds about 640,000 distinct CDR3 sequences, of which 58% were seen once. Roughly 34% of the sample comes from the top ten. Sequenced material: blood. Receptor source: a man in his fifties or sixties in good health.

The chain recombines TRBV18 with TRBJ1-1, with 10 nucleotides matching TRBD1. With 3 bases clipped from V and 5 bases from J, the junction kept 6 bases outside the gene matches. Germline values: CDR1 KGHSH, CDR2 LQKENI. This CDR3 is built from 15 residues. The CDR3 loop reads CASSPGTGVGTEAFF. The CDR3 nucleotides read TGTGCCAGCTCACCCGGGACAGGGGTCGGGACTGAAGCTTTCTTT.

The chain combines TRBV3-1 with TRBJ2-3, with D possibly matching TRBD2 (6 bases). V was cut by 1 base and J by 0 bases, with 14 bases left in between. The germline V gene has CDR1 LGHDT and CDR2 YNNKEL (reference sequence). The CDR3 is 17 amino acids. DNA for the CDR3: TGTGCCAGCAGCCAAGTTTCCGCCGGGACTAGCACAGATACGCAGTATTTT. Residues: CASSQVSAGTSTDTQYF.

The CDR3 is CSVGDRSPPRDEQYF. Here the CDR3 DNA reads TGCAGCGTTGGGGACAGGAGCCCCCCTAGGGACGAGCAGTACTTC. The rearrangement joins TRBV29-1 to TRBJ2-4; 8 positions match TRBD1. The end of the DNA fits TRBJ2-7 better, so the J call may be wrong. Per the germline V gene, CDR1 is SQVTM and CDR2 is ANQGSEA. The CDR3 has 15 amino acids.

V usage is TRBV20-1 and J usage is TRBJ2-5; D is perhaps TRBD2 (6 bases). CDR3 length: 15 residues. Germline V CDR1 and CDR2: DFQATT, SNEGSKA (reference sequence). Trimming pared 6 bases from V and 1 base from J, leaving 18 bases between. CDR3 in DNA: TGCAGTGCAAGGCCTTATGGGGGGTTCCAAGAGACCCAGTACTTC. Its translation is CSARPYGGFQETQYF.

Comment on this clonotype: An end of the junction does not agree with germline; a read error may underlie this. V gene TRBV20-1 combines with J gene TRBJ2-5; TRBD2 is a possible D gene (7 bases). The germline CDR1 and CDR2 sequences are DFQATT and SNEGSKA (reference sequence). The CDR3 runs 16 residues. The CDR3 sequence: CSAGDQRGHTQETQYF. CDR3 nucleotides: TGCAGTGCTGGAGACCAGCGGGGACATACCCAAGAGACCCAGTACTTC.

The V gene is TRBV7-6, the J gene TRBJ2-3, with D tentatively TRBD2 (5 bases). Trimming took off 1 base at V and 0 bases at J, with 14 bases between the two ends. CDR1 is SGHVS and CDR2 is FNYEAQ in the germline V gene. CDR3 length equals 17 residues. CDR3 nucleotides: TGTGCCAGCAGCTTAGGCCCTGGGAGACACAGCACAGATACGCAGTATTTT. As protein: CASSLGPGRHSTDTQYF.

V usage is TRBV29-1 and J usage is TRBJ2-7; TRBD2 matches at 9 bases. The CDR3 covers 14 residues. Trimming at V came to 4 bases and at J to 7 bases, leaving 11 bases not matched to a gene. Germline V gene data show CDR1 as SQVTM and CDR2 as ANQGSEA. CDR3 DNA sequence: TGCAGCGTTGGGGGACTAGCTAGGTTTGGGGAGCAGTACTTC. Translated, it gives CSVGGLARFGEQYF.

This chain joins TRBV5-1 and TRBJ2-1; 11 positions match TRBD2. Germline CDR1 and CDR2: SGHRS and YFSETQ. Trimming at V came to 7 bases and at J to 0 bases, leaving 12 bases not matched to a gene. The CDR3 consists of 18 residues. The CDR3 bases are TGCGCCAGCGGAGCCGGGACTAGCGGTAAGAGCTCCTACAATGAGCAGTTCTTC. Its protein product is CASGAGTSGKSSYNEQFF.

As concerns this clonotype: A read error may account for a junction end that differs from germline. V usage is TRBV4-1 and J usage is TRBJ1-2, with 7 nucleotides matching TRBD1. CDR3 size: 16 residues. Germline V gene sequence: CDR1 MGHRA, CDR2 YSYEKL. The CDR3 sequence: CASSQEGQPLNYGYIF. DNA for the CDR3: TGCGCCAGCAGCCAAGAGGGACAGCCTCTTAACTATGGCTACATCTTC.

V gene TRBV5-1 combines with J gene TRBJ2-1; tentative D call: TRBD1 (7 bases). Trimming cost V 4 bases and J 2 bases, with 16 bases left between them. Germline values: CDR1 SGHRS, CDR2 YFSETQ. The CDR3 runs 16 residues. The CDR3 DNA reads TGCGCCAGCAGCGCGGGACAGATGGTACCCTACAATGAGCAGTTCTTC. Its protein is CASSAGQMVPYNEQFF.

As to this clonotype: A junction boundary mismatches the germline segment, possibly from a read error. This rearrangement joins TRBV6-1 to TRBJ1-2; D not certain. Germline V gene sequence: CDR1 MNHNS, CDR2 SASEGT. CDR3 length: 13 residues. The CDR3 protein is CASREGIAYGYTF. In DNA form, the CDR3 reads TGTGCCAGCAGGGAAGGGATCGCCTATGGCTACACCTTC.

The table lists this clonotype with a few counts. The V gene is TRBV6-2 or TRBV6-3, the J gene TRBJ2-7; TRBD1 matches at 10 bases. The CDR3 has 16 residues. Unmatched junction bases numbered 7, after V lost 4 bases and J lost 1 base. CDR1 and CDR2 (germline): MNHEY, SVGEGT. The DNA for the CDR3 is TGTGCCAGCAGTTTCCCCGGGACAGGGGCATCCTACGAGCAGTACTTC. This translates into CASSFPGTGASYEQYF.

Details on this clonotype: An end of the junction differs from the germline gene, which may be a read error. The chain is built from TRBV29-1 and TRBJ1-2; 9 bases agree with TRBD1. CDR1 and CDR2 (germline): SQVTM, ANQGSEA. This CDR3 has 13 amino acids. DNA for the CDR3: TGCGGCCTAAAACGGACAGGGGCCTATAGCTACACCTTC. Translation: CGLKRTGAYSYTF.

The CDR3 region has the DNA TGCGCCCTAAGCCAAGAGCAGGGAGAAGCTAACTATGGCTACACCTTC. Encoded protein: CALSQEQGEANYGYTF. V usage is TRBV4-1 and J usage is TRBJ1-2, with a possible D match to TRBD1 (5 bases). In germline, CDR1 is MGHRA, CDR2 YSYEKL. The CDR3 covers 16 residues. The V end lost 11 bases, the J end lost 0 bases, and 22 bases lay between the germline ends.

This CDR3 is CASSVGGSGGWYEQFF. The CDR3 DNA reads TGTGCCAGCAGCGTAGGAGGTAGCGGGGGCTGGTATGAGCAGTTCTTC. The rearrangement links TRBV9 to TRBJ2-1; TRBD2 matches at 9 bases. The CDR3 is 16 amino acids. Germline V gene sequence: CDR1 SGDLS, CDR2 YYNGEE. With V trimmed by 0 bases and J by 8 bases, 9 bases remained unmatched.

The chain couples TRBV4-1 to TRBJ1-2; D gene uncertain. This CDR3 contains 14 residues. With 1 base removed from V and 4 bases from J, the gap between germline ends came to 10 bases. In germline, CDR1 is MGHRA, CDR2 YSYEKL. CDR3 coding DNA: TGCGCCAGCAGCCAAGGCGAGGTCACCTATGGCTACACCTTC. This codes for CASSQGEVTYGYTF.

V gene TRBV5-1 combines with J gene TRBJ1-2; D remains ambiguous. Germline V gene sequence: CDR1 SGHRS, CDR2 YFSETQ. Trimming removed 3 bases at V and 2 bases at J, with 14 bases between. CDR3 length: 15 residues. The DNA for the CDR3 is TGCGCCAGCAGCTCCCTGGAGGAACTAAACTATGGCTACACCTTC. Encoded protein: CASSSLEELNYGYTF.

This clonotype showed up just a few times. V is TRBV20-1 and J is TRBJ2-7; 9 nucleotides align to TRBD1. The end of the DNA is better explained by TRBJ2-5, so the J call may be wrong. Germline CDR1 DFQATT, CDR2 SNEGSKA (reference sequence). The CDR3 is made up of 13 amino acids. The CDR3 nucleotides read TGCAGTGCTAGTAACAGGGGGCACGAGACCCAGTACTTC. Translating gives CSASNRGHETQYF.

The rearrangement links TRBV3-1 to TRBJ2-5; possibly TRBD2 for D (5 bases). CDR1 is LGHDT and CDR2 is YNNKEL in the germline V gene (reference sequence). There are 14 residues in the CDR3. Trimming cost V 1 base and J 4 bases, with 10 bases left between them. As DNA, the CDR3 is TGTGCCAGCAGCCAAGGAGGAGGCACAGAGACCCAGTACTTC. Protein product: CASSQGGGTETQYF.

The rearrangement uses TRBV29-1 and TRBJ2-5; no clear D. This CDR3 has 13 amino acids. With 4 bases removed from V and 1 base from J, the gap between germline ends came to 10 bases. Germline values: CDR1 SQVTM, CDR2 ANQGSEA. The CDR3 region has the DNA TGCAGCGTTGGGAAGCAGGCCCAAGAGACCCAGTACTTC. This sequence encodes CSVGKQAQETQYF.

V usage is TRBV6-5 and J usage is TRBJ2-3; perhaps TRBD1 as D (5 bases). CDR1 and CDR2 (germline): MNHEY, SVGAGI. Deletions cut 6 bases from V and 0 bases from J, with 13 bases between. The CDR3 has 15 amino acids. The CDR3 sequence is CASRDKGYSTDTQYF. CDR3 sequence (DNA): TGTGCCAGCAGGGACAAGGGATATAGCACAGATACGCAGTATTTT.

The chain employs TRBV12-3 or TRBV12-4 and TRBJ2-2; TRBD1 is a possible D gene (5 bases). The CDR3 runs to 15 residues. V lost 2 bases and J 2 bases, leaving 9 bases between the germline ends. The chain's CDR3 is CASSLRTTNTGELFF. The CDR3 bases are TGTGCCAGCAGTTTACGGACAACAAACACCGGGGAGCTGTTTTTT.

This clonotype was seen at least ten times. V usage is TRBV27 and J usage is TRBJ1-2, with D possibly TRBD1 on 6 matching bases. Trimming removed 5 bases from V and 2 bases from J, with 12 bases in between. Germline V gene lookup returns CDR1 MNHEY and CDR2 SMNVEV (reference sequence). The CDR3 length is 14 residues. CDR3 amino acids: CASSMGGQNYGYTF. CDR3 sequence (DNA): TGTGCCAGCAGTATGGGGGGGCAAAACTATGGCTACACCTTC.

The gene calls are TRBV3-1 and TRBJ2-2; no definite D call. The V gene lost 8 bases and the J gene lost 6 bases, with 7 bases spanning the gap. This CDR3 has 11 amino acids. Germline V gene lookup returns CDR1 LGHDT and CDR2 YNNKEL (reference sequence). CDR3 sequence (DNA): TGTGCCAGCTGGTGGGCCGGGGAGCTGTTTTTT. Amino acid sequence: CASWWAGELFF.

This clonotype was detected ten times or more. The V call is TRBV12-3 or TRBV12-4, the J call TRBJ2-1; D gene ambiguous. This CDR3 contains 12 residues. Trimming pared 5 bases from V and 7 bases from J, leaving 9 bases between. CDR3: CASSPSPNEQFF. The CDR3 DNA follows: TGTGCCAGCAGTCCCTCCCCGAATGAGCAGTTCTTC.

The chain has TRBV20-1 and TRBJ1-6, with 9 bases fitting TRBD1. This CDR3 has 15 residues. Per the germline V gene, CDR1 is DFQATT and CDR2 is SNEGSKA (reference sequence). Trimming cost V 6 bases and J 8 bases; bases outside gene matches: 11. CDR3 loop: CSAGTGLTADSPLHF. The CDR3 nucleotides read TGCAGTGCCGGGACAGGGCTAACCGCGGATTCACCCCTCCACTTT.

The chain uses TRBV18 and TRBJ2-7; perhaps TRBD2 as D (6 bases). The CDR3 is 14 amino acids. Trimming pared 6 bases from V and 2 bases from J, leaving 14 bases between. Per germline, CDR1 KGHSH and CDR2 LQKENI. CDR3 in amino acids: CASSPTSPAYEQYF. Here the CDR3 DNA reads TGTGCCAGCTCGCCTACTAGCCCAGCCTACGAGCAGTACTTC.

The V call is TRBV7-8, the J call TRBJ2-5; a possible D gene is TRBD1 (6 bases). CDR1 is SGHVS, CDR2 FQNEAQ, per germline. The CDR3 is 15 amino acids. Between the trimmed V and J ends, which lost 1 base and 4 bases, there was a span of 13 bases. The DNA of the CDR3 is TGTGCCAGCAGCTTAGAGGGGGTAAGGGGAGAGACCCAGTACTTC. Translating gives CASSLEGVRGETQYF.